This is a list of T cell receptor beta chains from one sample in a study of blood T cell repertoires in COVID-19. Assay: immunoSEQ multiplex PCR; the TCRdb copy retains only in-frame clones and omits some. In the table there are approximately 400,000 clones, 70% to 90% of which are singletons. The specimen was PBMCs or T cells enriched from blood (not recorded which). Receptors originate from a man aged 30-40 years who had recovered from COVID-19. CDR3s include the opening cysteine and the closing phenylalanine or tryptophan. The D gene is left open where the match is weak. Clone size is given for some rows only: seen once, a few or many times, or a class if the clone is expanded.

19	TRBD1	TRBV5-6	TRBJ1-4	.	CASSPASGTGTATNEKLFF	TGTGCCAGCAGCCCCGCCTCCGGGACAGGGACGGCAACTAATGAAAAACTGTTTTTT
15	.	TRBV11-2	TRBJ2-7	.	CASSLELAPSYEQYF	TGTGCCAGCAGCTTAGAACTAGCTCCCTCCTACGAGCAGTACTTC
13	.	TRBV12-3/TRBV12-4	TRBJ2-7	.	CASSFGRPHEQYF	TGTGCCAGCAGTTTCGGCAGGCCCCACGAGCAGTACTTC
15	TRBD1	TRBV6-5	TRBJ1-1	.	CASSRTTTGTTEAFF	TGTGCCAGCAGCCGGACAACGACAGGGACCACTGAAGCTTTCTTT
17	TRBD1	TRBV5-4	TRBJ2-2	.	CASSKTTGGANTGELFF	TGTGCCAGCAGCAAAACGACAGGGGGCGCGAACACCGGGGAGCTGTTTTTT
15	.	TRBV6-1	TRBJ1-5	.	CASSDRHPSNQPQHF	TGTGCCAGCAGTGACAGACACCCTAGCAATCAGCCCCAGCATTTT
15	.	TRBV19	TRBJ1-5	.	CASSIEGGRNQPQHF	TGTGCCAGTAGTATAGAGGGGGGGAGAAATCAGCCCCAGCATTTT
14	TRBD1	TRBV19	TRBJ1-5	.	CASRETGENQPQHF	TGTGCCAGTAGAGAGACAGGGGAAAATCAGCCCCAGCATTTT
15	.	TRBV9	TRBJ1-3	.	CASSVGGAGLDTIYF	TGTGCCAGCAGCGTCGGGGGGGCAGGGTTAGACACCATATATTTT
13	.	TRBV6-5	TRBJ2-7	.	CASRRLGPYEQYF	TGTGCCAGCCGCCGTCTCGGTCCCTACGAGCAGTACTTC
14	.	TRBV30	TRBJ2-7	.	CAWSRTVSSYEQYF	TGTGCCTGGAGTAGGACAGTTAGCTCCTACGAGCAGTACTTC
13	TRBD1	TRBV30	TRBJ1-5	.	CAWTDRVGQPQHF	TGTGCCTGGACGGACAGGGTCGGGCAGCCCCAGCATTTT
13	.	TRBV11-2	TRBJ1-1	.	CASSMTVSTEAFF	TGTGCCAGCAGCATGACAGTAAGCACTGAAGCTTTCTTT
14	TRBD1	TRBV5-5	TRBJ2-7	.	CASSVGQGNYEQYF	TGTGCCAGCAGCGTGGGACAGGGGAACTACGAGCAGTACTTC
17	.	TRBV5-1	TRBJ2-6	.	CASSFGDAGAGANVLTF	TGCGCCAGCAGCTTTGGTGATGCAGGGGCTGGGGCCAACGTCCTGACTTTC
14	.	TRBV27	TRBJ1-3	.	CASSLRGSGNTIYF	TGTGCCAGCAGTTTAAGAGGTTCTGGAAACACCATATATTTT
14	.	TRBV7-9	TRBJ1-1	.	CASSPRGENTEAFF	TGTGCCAGCAGCCCCAGGGGAGAGAACACTGAAGCTTTCTTT
14	TRBD2	TRBV10-3	TRBJ2-1	.	CAISVGGGENEQFF	TGTGCCATCAGTGTAGGCGGGGGGGAAAATGAGCAGTTCTTC
15	.	TRBV27	TRBJ1-1	.	CASSLRGARHTEAFF	TGTGCCAGCAGTTTACGGGGGGCGAGGCACACTGAAGCTTTCTTT
16	.	TRBV6-2/TRBV6-3	TRBJ2-1	.	CASSDTGHSTYNEQFF	TGTGCCAGCAGCGACACGGGACACTCTACCTACAATGAGCAGTTCTTC
13	.	TRBV3-1/TRBV3-2	TRBJ1-2	.	CASSQDRNYGYTF	TGTGCCAGCAGCCAAGACCGTAACTATGGCTACACCTTC
13	.	TRBV3-1/TRBV3-2	TRBJ1-2	.	CASSQQDTYGYTF	TGTGCCAGCAGCCAACAAGACACCTATGGCTACACCTTC
14	TRBD1	TRBV6-5	TRBJ1-2	.	CASSYGQENYGYTF	TGTGCCAGCAGTTACGGACAGGAGAACTATGGCTACACCTTC
15	TRBD1	TRBV3-1/TRBV3-2	TRBJ1-5	once	CASSVGTGVREPQHF	TGTGCCAGCAGCGTAGGGACAGGGGTTAGAGAGCCCCAGCATTTT
15	.	TRBV9	TRBJ1-6	.	CASSPPGGARSPLHF	TGTGCCAGCAGCCCCCCTGGGGGGGCGCGGTCACCCCTCCACTTT
13	.	TRBV2	TRBJ1-5	.	CASSVVEDQPQHF	TGTGCCAGCAGTGTAGTGGAGGATCAGCCCCAGCATTTT
14	.	TRBV27	TRBJ1-4	once	CASSFGGVREKLFF	TGTGCCAGCAGTTTCGGAGGGGTTCGTGAAAAACTGTTTTTT
16	TRBD2	TRBV27	TRBJ2-5	.	CASSRGSGVNQETQYF	TGTGCCAGCAGTAGGGGCAGCGGGGTTAACCAAGAGACCCAGTACTTC
15	.	TRBV19	TRBJ1-5	.	CASITVPNSNQPQHF	TGTGCCAGCATCACCGTCCCTAATAGCAATCAGCCCCAGCATTTT
15	TRBD1	TRBV5-1	TRBJ1-5	.	CASSEGTGLNQPQHF	TGCGCCAGCAGCGAAGGGACAGGCCTCAATCAGCCCCAGCATTTT
14	.	TRBV5-4	TRBJ1-1	.	CASSLGTVNTEAFF	TGTGCCAGCAGCTTGGGCACAGTGAACACTGAAGCTTTCTTT
11	.	TRBV4-1	TRBJ2-1	.	CASSRGNEQFF	TGCGCCAGCAGCAGGGGGAATGAGCAGTTCTTC
11	.	TRBV29-1	TRBJ1-2	.	CSVVHRGGYTF	TGCAGCGTAGTTCATAGGGGTGGCTACACCTTC
17	.	TRBV7-9	TRBJ2-1	.	CASSLATAGLNYNEQFF	TGTGCCAGCAGCTTAGCGACGGCGGGGTTAAACTACAATGAGCAGTTCTTC